This TCR beta chain was documented in a study of cytomegalovirus exposure and HLA in healthy donors. The germline CDR1 and CDR2 sequences are SGHRS and YFSETQ. The CDR3 is 15 residues long. The J segment lost 2 bases and the V segment lost 4 bases, leaving 3 bases of the junction unmatched. PCR used 60 Vbeta primers and 13 Jbeta primers. The table came from immunoSEQ multiplex PCR; TCRdb's copy has only in-frame clones and leaves some out. Of some 170,000 clones detected, less than 90% appear once; the ten largest clones hold about 4%. This TCR derives from a man aged 50 or older in good health and CMV-seropositive. V gene TRBV5-1 combines with J gene TRBJ2-1; 10 nucleotides align to TRBD2. Sequencing was performed on PBMCs. The CDR3 sequence is CASSQLAGAYNEQFF. In DNA form, the CDR3 reads TGCGCCAGCAGCCAGCTAGCGGGAGCCTACAATGAGCAGTTCTTC.